These 5 T cell receptor beta chains originate from one sample sequenced in a study of shared clonotypes between healthy human individuals. CD8 cells classed as naive were CD45RO-negative and positively selected for CCR7, excluding terminally differentiated effector memory CD45RA+ cells. Produced via immunoSEQ multiplex PCR; TCRdb's table is partial and in-frame only. The sample lists about 2 million clones, roughly 94% seen once, with roughly 1.2% in the top ten. The sequencing sample was made of naive CD8+ T cells sorted from blood. These receptors all stem from a young man in good health.

The V and J genes are TRBV4-1 and TRBJ2-7; 7 bases align to TRBD1. Per the germline V gene, CDR1 is MGHRA and CDR2 is YSYEKL. The CDR3 extends over 14 amino acids. V gave up 4 bases and J gave up 5 bases; unmatched junction bases: 8. CDR3 coding DNA: TGCGCCAGCAGCCCAATTCACAGGGGAAACGAGCAGTACTTC. This sequence encodes CASSPIHRGNEQYF.

This clone appeared once. This chain connects TRBV11-2 to TRBJ1-1; no definite D call. Germline V CDR1 and CDR2: SGHAT, FQNNGV. The CDR3 length is 11 residues. Trimming cost V 3 bases and J 7 bases, with 6 bases left between them. CDR3 nucleotide sequence: TGTGCCAGCAGCTTCGGACTTGAAGCTTTCTTT. This codes for CASSFGLEAFF.

CDR3 in DNA: TGTGCCAGCAGCACGGGGGACCCCTACGAGCAGTACTTC. Its translation is CASSTGDPYEQYF. The chain couples TRBV7-6 to TRBJ2-7, with D perhaps TRBD2 (6 bases). Germline lookup yields CDR1 SGHVS and CDR2 FNYEAQ. The V end was cut by 5 bases, the J end by 2 bases, with 10 bases between. The CDR3 is 13 residues long.

The J gene is TRBJ1-5, the V gene TRBV4-1; 7 positions match TRBD1. This CDR3 spans 16 amino acids. The trim removed 1 base at V and 6 bases at J, leaving 9 bases unmatched. Germline V gene data show CDR1 as MGHRA and CDR2 as YSYEKL. CDR3 coding DNA: TGCGCCAGCAGCCAAGCCCCGGGACAGTATTCTCAGCCCCAGCATTTT. Protein sequence: CASSQAPGQYSQPQHF.

This clone occurred once. The J gene is TRBJ1-4, the V gene TRBV10-3; no clear D gene. Between the trimmed V and J ends, which lost 3 bases and 6 bases, there was a span of 8 bases. The CDR3 runs 13 residues. The germline V gene encodes CDR1 ENHRY and CDR2 SYGVKD. CDR3 loop: CAISDEEDEKLFF. The CDR3 DNA reads TGTGCCATCAGTGATGAAGAGGATGAAAAACTGTTTTTT.